Listed below are T cell receptor beta chains from one sample, sequenced in a study of cytotoxic CD8 clonotypes in ibrutinib-treated CLL. Sequencing was performed with immunoSEQ multiplex PCR; in TCRdb, only in-frame clones are kept and a portion is missing. The sample lists around 77,000 clones; 65% to 85% were seen once. This specimen consisted of PBMCs, obtained at disease progression, from a patient treated with ibrutinib. These receptors were taken from a human donor with chronic lymphocytic leukemia. The conserved cysteine and the conserved F or W are not part of the CDR3 here.

v_gene	j_gene	CDR3aa
TRBV6-5	TRBJ1-1	ASSDDSSSEAF
TRBV6-5	TRBJ2-7	ASSHLTGGGEQY
TRBV18	TRBJ2-5	ASSPPGQVKETQY
TRBV10-1	TRBJ2-3	ASSGVVAGVSTDTQY
TRBV13	TRBJ2-5	ASSLDTLALQETQY
TRBV5-1	TRBJ2-2	ASSFRDRVTGELF
TRBV15	TRBJ1-2	ATSPDRNYGYT
TRBV9	TRBJ2-3	ASSVGGIRTDTQY
TRBV6-5	TRBJ1-1	ATEGSFNTEAF
TRBV28	TRBJ2-3	ASSFGLLASDTQY
TRBV7-9	TRBJ2-2	ASSPPGLAGVSAGELF
TRBV28	TRBJ2-7	ASSTSTGRGEQY
TRBV6-1	TRBJ2-7	ASSERFSAYDEQY
TRBV11-3	TRBJ2-7	ASSSGALRTDEQY
TRBV6-1	TRBJ1-6	AIKKGASNSPLH
TRBV7-3	TRBJ2-3	ASATHSGGTDTQY
TRBV5-4	TRBJ2-5	ASSFTGSETQY
TRBV4-1	TRBJ2-5	ASSPLGLIQETQY
TRBV6-5	TRBJ2-2	ASTPTTGELF